Listed here are 31 T cell receptor beta chains from one sample, sequenced in a study of T-cell memory formation after mild COVID-19. TCRdb ran MiXCR on the 5' RACE reads and lists one entry per CDR3 protein. Among 580,000 or so distinct CDR3 sequences listed, 17% were seen once. The material sequenced was PBMCs or a T cell subset sorted from them (not recorded which). The receptor source for this set is an adult woman who had mild COVID-19 (a few samples of this study predate the infection). Cell type and time point are not known.

The rearrangement links TRBV27 to TRBJ2-5; TRBD1 is a possible D gene (6 bases). The CDR3 covers 14 residues. Germline-derived CDR1 and CDR2 are MNHEY and SMNVEV (reference sequence). DNA for the CDR3: TGTGAACAGCAGCCCTTGGGGGCCAAGGAGACCCAGTACTTC. Protein: CEQQPLGAKETQYF.

There are a few counts of this clonotype. The rearrangement links TRBV7-2 to TRBJ2-2; 7 positions match TRBD1. CDR3 length: 16 amino acids. V lost 6 bases, J lost 4 bases, and 11 bases stayed unmatched. Germline V CDR1 and CDR2: SGHTA, FQGNSA. In nucleotides, the CDR3 is TGTGCCAGCAGTTATGCCGGGACAGACGTCACCGGGGAGCTGTTTTTT. As protein: CASSYAGTDVTGELFF.

This rearrangement joins TRBV23-1 to TRBJ2-1, with 12 bases that match TRBD1. TRBV23-1 is an ORF; its function is uncertain. With V trimmed by 0 bases and J by 4 bases, 4 bases remained unmatched. The CDR3 loop spans 17 amino acids. CDR3 sequence reads: CASSQSRDRGRYNEQFF. CDR3 coding DNA: TGCGCCAGCAGTCAATCGAGGGACAGGGGGCGATACAATGAGCAGTTCTTC.

A few counts support this clonotype. The chain couples TRBV12-3 or TRBV12-4 to TRBJ2-3; TRBD2 matches 10 bases. The CDR3 sequence is 17 residues long. With V trimmed by 6 bases and J by 3 bases, 12 bases remained unmatched. CDR3 protein: CASSRSGLAEVTDTQYF. The CDR3 nucleotides read TGTGCCAGCAGCCGTTCCGGACTAGCGGAGGTGACAGATACGCAGTATTTT.

The chain combines TRBV6-6 with TRBJ1-1; 9 bases line up with TRBD1. The CDR3 has 15 amino acids. CDR1 and CDR2 (germline): MNHNY, SVGAGI (reference sequence). The ends lost 5 bases at V and 1 base at J; junction bases unmatched: 5. CDR3 coding DNA: TGTGCCAGCAGTCCAGGACAGGGGTCGAACACTGAAGCTTTCTTT. It codes for CASSPGQGSNTEAFF.

This clonotype was seen ten or more times. The chain joins TRBV7-2 to TRBJ2-2; 7 nucleotides align to TRBD2. With 1 base clipped from V and 0 bases from J, the junction kept 2 bases outside the gene matches. Germline CDR1 SGHTA, CDR2 FQGNSA. The CDR3 covers 16 residues. The CDR3 region has the DNA TGTGCCAGCAGCTTAGGAGCGGGGACGAACACCGGGGAGCTGTTTTTT. It codes for CASSLGAGTNTGELFF.

This clonotype was observed a handful of times. The chain has TRBV6-1 and TRBJ1-6, with 7 positions matching TRBD1. The CDR3 spans 16 residues. After removal of 4 bases from V and 3 bases from J, the junction contained 6 bases not matched to a gene. CDR1 is MNHNS, CDR2 SASEGT, per germline. CDR3 bases: TGTGCCAGCAGTGCTTCCCGGGACAGCTATAATTCACCCCTCCACTTT. Its translation: CASSASRDSYNSPLHF.

This clonotype was counted a few times. This chain uses TRBV19 with TRBJ2-1, with 9 bases identical to TRBD1. V lost 6 bases and J lost 2; bases outside the gene matches: 5. The germline gives CDR1 LNHDA, CDR2 SQIVND (reference sequence). The CDR3 spans 15 residues. The CDR3 DNA is TGTGCCAGTAGATCGGACAGGGGTACCTACAATGAGCAGTTCTTC. Translation: CASRSDRGTYNEQFF.

The chain has TRBV5-1 and TRBJ2-7; D may be TRBD1 (5 bases). The CDR3 is made up of 14 amino acids. V was shortened by 0 bases and J by 1 base, with 8 bases between the two germline ends. The germline V gene encodes CDR1 SGHRS and CDR2 YFSETQ. The CDR3 nucleotides read TGCGCCAGCAGCTTGGACGACAGTTCCTACGAGCAGTACTTC. Residues: CASSLDDSSYEQYF. Full variable domain (outside the CDR3, taken from reference TRBV5-1 and TRBJ2-7): KAGVTQTPRYLIKTRGQQVTLSCSPISGHRSVSWYQQTPGQGLQFLFEYFSETQRNKGNFPGRFSGRQFSNSRSEMNVSTLELGDSALYLCASSLDDSSYEQYFGPGTRLTVT.

The chain uses TRBV25-1 and TRBJ1-4; TRBD1 agrees at 7 bases. The CDR3 contains 15 residues. V trimming: 6 bases; J trimming: 0 bases; junction bases outside the gene matches: 4. Germline CDR1 is MGHDK and CDR2 is SYGVNS. The CDR3 spells CASSSGGATNEKLFF. DNA of the CDR3: TGTGCCAGCAGCTCAGGGGGAGCAACTAATGAAAAACTGTTTTTT.

This clonotype was seen a handful of times. This chain connects TRBV30 to TRBJ1-2, with D hard to call. The CDR3 totals 14 residues. V shed 1 base and J shed 7 bases, with 16 bases lying between them. CDR1 and CDR2 (germline): GTSNPN, SVGIG (reference sequence). Here the CDR3 reads CAWSGPGRVGGYTF. CDR3 nucleotide sequence: TGTGCCTGGAGTGGACCCGGACGGGTTGGTGGCTACACCTTC.

The sample holds many counts of this clonotype. The gene calls are TRBV9 and TRBJ2-3; 12 bases are shared with TRBD2. The trim removed 0 bases at V and 1 base at J, leaving 6 bases unmatched. In germline, CDR1 is SGDLS, CDR2 YYNGEE. The length of the CDR3 is 18 residues. CDR3 DNA: TGTGCCAGCAGCGTAGCAGGGACTAGCGGGCGTCGCACAGATACGCAGTATTTT. Encoded protein: CASSVAGTSGRRTDTQYF.

This clonotype showed up just a few times. The V and J genes are TRBV18 and TRBJ2-5; the D gene is possibly TRBD2 (6 bases). Trimming removed 8 bases from V and 1 base from J, with 11 bases in between. This CDR3 has 13 residues. Germline V gene data show CDR1 as KGHSH and CDR2 as LQKENI. The CDR3 nucleotides read TGTGCCAGCGCCTCGGGAGCCCAAGAGACCCAGTACTTC. Translation gives CASASGAQETQYF.

This clonotype was detected only a few times. This chain links TRBV20-1 with TRBJ2-7, with 9 bases matching TRBD1. From germline, CDR1 is DFQATT and CDR2 SNEGSKA (reference sequence). The CDR3 is 16 amino acids. V dropped 5 bases and J dropped 4; count of bases not matched to a gene: 15. The chain's CDR3 is CSARNIPGQGTYEQYF. CDR3 in DNA: TGCAGTGCTCGTAACATTCCGGGACAGGGTACTTACGAGCAGTACTTC.

The CDR3 nucleotides are TGTGCCAGCACCCCGGGAAGCCTGAACACTGAAGCTTTCTTT. Amino acid sequence: CASTPGSLNTEAFF. The chain employs TRBV12-3 or TRBV12-4 and TRBJ1-1; D ambiguous. The CDR3 length is 14 residues. Trimming stripped 7 bases from V and 0 bases from J, with 12 bases between.

The V gene is TRBV5-1, the J gene TRBJ2-3; unclear D gene. Germline V gene lookup returns CDR1 SGHRS and CDR2 YFSETQ. CDR3 length equals 12 residues. V was cut by 5 bases and J by 6 bases, with 10 bases left in between. The CDR3 here is CASRSYDDTQYF. The CDR3, as DNA: TGCGCCAGCAGATCCTACGACGATACGCAGTATTTT.

This clonotype was recorded at least ten times. The rearrangement links TRBV6-2 or TRBV6-3 to TRBJ2-1, with 10 positions matching TRBD1. The CDR3 covers 14 residues. Germline-derived CDR1 and CDR2 are MNHEY and SVGEGT. The ends lost 4 bases at V and 6 bases at J; junction bases unmatched: 3. The CDR3 nucleotides are TGTGCCAGCAGTTTCGACAGGGGGCCCAATGAGCAGTTCTTC. Residues: CASSFDRGPNEQFF.

This clonotype has more than one count but fewer than ten. Mismatch with germline at one junction end may stem from a read error. The chain carries TRBV27 and TRBJ1-5, with D maybe TRBD1 (6 bases). The CDR3 has 13 amino acids. CDR1 MNHEY and CDR2 SMNVEV come from the germline V gene (reference sequence). This chain's CDR3 is CASSAQGNQPQHF. CDR3 in DNA: TGTGCCAGCAGTGCACAGGGCAACCAGCCCCAGCATTTT.

This clonotype has just a few counts. V and J are TRBV12-3 or TRBV12-4 and TRBJ2-7; D ambiguous. There are 14 residues in the CDR3. Trimming stripped 5 bases from V and 0 bases from J, with 11 bases between. CDR3 residues: CASSPRTISYEQYF. The CDR3, as DNA: TGTGCCAGCAGTCCCCGGACGATCTCCTACGAGCAGTACTTC.

This clonotype was counted a few times. This chain links TRBV10-3 with TRBJ2-1, with 8 bases matching TRBD2. Germline CDR1 is ENHRY and CDR2 is SYGVKD. CDR3 length: 13 residues. V shed 5 bases and J 4 bases; nucleotides not matched to a gene: 1. Written as DNA, the CDR3 is TGTGCCATCAGTAGCGGGGGTTACAATGAGCAGTTCTTC. Translated: CAISSGGYNEQFF.

This clonotype was observed a few times. The rearrangement uses TRBV5-1 and TRBJ2-3; D possibly corresponds to TRBD1 (5 bases). This CDR3 is built from 15 residues. Germline CDR1 reads SGHRS; CDR2 reads YFSETQ. Between the trimmed V and J ends, which lost 6 bases and 5 bases, there was a span of 19 bases. CDR3 region: CASIYKPGAEDTQYF. The CDR3 DNA follows: TGCGCCAGCATCTACAAACCTGGGGCAGAAGATACGCAGTATTTT.

This clonotype was observed once. The CDR3: CASSFPSAGGHGELFF. The CDR3 DNA sequence: TGTGCCAGCAGCTTCCCCAGCGCGGGGGGGCACGGGGAGCTGTTTTTT. This sequence joins TRBV7-3 and TRBJ2-2; 9 positions match TRBD2. The CDR3 extends over 16 amino acids. V lost 3 bases to trimming and J lost 7 bases; unmatched junction nucleotides: 9. CDR1 is SGHTA and CDR2 is FQGTGA in the germline V gene.

The chain uses TRBV10-3 and TRBJ1-1; possibly TRBD1 for D (6 bases). Germline values: CDR1 ENHRY, CDR2 SYGVKD. V gave up 8 bases and J gave up 3 bases, with 13 bases separating them. The CDR3 sequence is 13 residues long. CDR3 amino acids: CAIGGLVDTEAFF. The DNA for the CDR3 is TGTGCCATCGGGGGGCTTGTGGACACTGAAGCTTTCTTT.

The chain employs TRBV10-3 and TRBJ2-4; D possibly corresponds to TRBD2 (6 bases). CDR1 and CDR2 from the germline V gene are ENHRY and SYGVKD. The CDR3 extends over 14 amino acids. Between the trimmed V and J ends, which lost 6 bases and 3 bases, there was a span of 12 bases. CDR3 amino acids: CAISPPEGKNIQYF. In nucleotides, the CDR3 is TGTGCCATCAGCCCCCCGGAGGGCAAAAACATTCAGTACTTC.

V gene TRBV2 combines with J gene TRBJ2-3, with 8 bases fitting TRBD1. Germline-derived CDR1 and CDR2 are SNHLY and FYNNEI. The trim removed 6 bases at V and 4 bases at J, leaving 6 bases unmatched. This CDR3 comprises 14 residues. CDR3 sequence: CASRPGQGADTQYF. CDR3 in DNA: TGTGCCAGCAGACCCGGACAGGGCGCAGATACGCAGTATTTT.

This clonotype was detected a few times. The chain carries TRBV20-1 and TRBJ2-1; 10 positions match TRBD2. Germline CDR1 reads DFQATT; CDR2 reads SNEGSKA (reference sequence). V lost 3 bases and J lost 6; bases outside the gene matches: 11. This CDR3 is 16 amino acids long. The CDR3 DNA reads TGCAGTGCTAGTGGGCTAGCGGGAGTCAACCGCAATGAGCAGTTCTTC. Translating gives CSASGLAGVNRNEQFF.

The chain combines TRBV12-3 or TRBV12-4 with TRBJ1-1; TRBD1 agrees at 8 bases. Trimming cost V 6 bases and J 7 bases; bases outside gene matches: 13. The CDR3 is 15 amino acids. This chain's CDR3 is CASSPDRGYVGEAFF. DNA for the CDR3: TGTGCCAGCAGCCCCGACAGGGGTTATGTCGGTGAAGCTTTCTTT.

The sample holds a few counts of this clonotype. The chain uses TRBV20-1 and TRBJ2-5; no clear D. This CDR3 contains 14 residues. Germline V gene lookup returns CDR1 DFQATT and CDR2 SNEGSKA (reference sequence). V dropped 2 bases and J dropped 2 bases, with 12 bases sitting between them. In nucleotides, the CDR3 is TGCAGTGCTAGACTTCCAGAAGGGCAAGAGACCCAGTACTTC. This encodes CSARLPEGQETQYF.

This clonotype has just a few counts. The chain couples TRBV6-6 to TRBJ1-3, with D uncertain. This CDR3 has 15 amino acids. Germline assignment: CDR1 MNHNY and CDR2 SVGAGI (reference sequence). V lost 2 bases to trimming and J lost 0 bases, with 8 bases between them. CDR3 DNA sequence: TGTGCCAGCAGTTACGACGTAGTCTCTGGAAACACCATATATTTT. Encoded protein: CASSYDVVSGNTIYF.

The table lists this clonotype with a few counts. This chain joins TRBV5-1 and TRBJ1-5, with 8 positions matching TRBD1. The trim removed 2 bases at V and 3 bases at J, leaving 4 bases unmatched. This CDR3 has 15 residues. CDR1 is SGHRS and CDR2 is YFSETQ in the germline V gene. Written as DNA, the CDR3 is TGCGCCAGCAGCTTAACAGGGGGTTACAATCAGCCCCAGCATTTT. Encoded protein: CASSLTGGYNQPQHF.

The chain has TRBV6-6 and TRBJ1-2; D gene uncertain. This CDR3 has 14 amino acids. The germline V gene encodes CDR1 MNHNY and CDR2 SVGAGI (reference sequence). V lost 2 bases and J 4 bases, leaving 11 bases between the germline ends. The CDR3 here is CASSYAGLSYGYTF. The CDR3 DNA sequence: TGTGCCAGCAGTTACGCTGGGTTAAGCTATGGCTACACCTTC.